This T cell receptor beta chain was retrieved from a study of CD8 T cells in ankylosing spondylitis. This clonotype was recorded many times. What it recognizes is unknown. Study-level results: Eight highly homologous variants formed a TCR beta motif that appeared characteristic of ankylosing spondylitis blood.

TCRdb analysed the 5' RACE reads with MiXCR anew, one entry per CDR3 protein. The sample records roughly 120,000 distinct CDR3 sequences, around 13% being singletons. The CDR3 loop spans 13 amino acids. The V gene lost 5 bases and the J gene lost 7 bases, with 14 bases spanning the gap. Per the germline V gene, CDR1 is MDHEN and CDR2 is SYDVKM. The sample comprised blood, either unsorted or a sorted T cell fraction (not recorded which). The rearrangement uses TRBV28 and TRBJ1-2; D gene unclear. This TCR was recovered from a female donor with ankylosing spondylitis or in good health (not recorded which). The CDR3 here is CASSVSTSAGYTF. The CDR3 DNA sequence: TGTGCCAGCAGTGTCTCTACCTCGGCTGGCTACACCTTC.